One and the same sample provided the 2 T cell receptor beta chains below, sequenced in a study of shared clonotypes between healthy human individuals. Here immunoSEQ multiplex PCR was the method, and the copy in TCRdb shows in-frame clones only, minus some. The data show about 870,000 clones, around 92% seen once. It was CD45RO-negative cells, positively selected for CCR7, that made up naive CD8 cells, with terminally differentiated effector memory CD45RA+ cells excluded. The specimen was naive CD8+ T cells sorted from blood. The source of these receptors is a man aged 25 to 40 in good health.

The chain combines TRBV4-1 with TRBJ2-7; D is ambiguous. Trimming removed 2 bases at V and 4 bases at J, with 15 bases between. The germline V gene encodes CDR1 MGHRA and CDR2 YSYEKL. The CDR3 has 15 residues. For the CDR3, the DNA is TGCGCCAGCAGCCAATTTAAGGGTTCGCCTTACGAGCAGTACTTC. Amino acids: CASSQFKGSPYEQYF.

This chain connects TRBV27 to TRBJ2-5; D not certain. Germline V gene lookup returns CDR1 MNHEY and CDR2 SMNVEV (reference sequence). Trimming stripped 1 base from V and 1 base from J, with 10 bases between. The CDR3 covers 15 residues. The CDR3 DNA sequence: TGTGCCAGCAGTTTATGGTCAGGCATCCAAGAGACCCAGTACTTC. Protein product: CASSLWSGIQETQYF.